This T cell receptor beta chain was identified in a study of blood T cells in healthy people across ages (dated by TCRdb to between 2014 and 2017). Describing the broader study: Template switching captured roughly one uniquely barcoded TCR beta cDNA molecule per two T cells in model experiments. Using deep sequencing normalized with unique cDNA molecular identifiers, the study measured how TCR beta repertoire diversity changes with age. The donors were divided into four age groups: young (average around 16 years), middle-aged (around 37), aged (around 67) and long-lived (approximately 74). To avoid experimental bias, donors of different ages were distributed randomly across sequencing lanes. Using the same blood draw, the study looked at two additional independent replicas of 1 million unique cDNA reads for two donors, one aged 18 to 30 and the other aged 80 or older.

Library construction relied on 5' RACE. These reads were obtained on an Illumina HiSeq 2500. A second PCR of roughly 7 to 11 cycles was performed with a sample-barcoded 5' primer and a J-beta primer mix. A unique molecular identifier was introduced onto each TCR beta cDNA molecule by a template-switch 5' adaptor carrying 12 random nucleotides. At least 3 million CDR3-containing paired-end reads were obtained from each sample. First-strand cDNA synthesis was performed from all RNA using the Mint cDNA synthesis kit, with priming by a TRBC-specific oligonucleotide. Following uracil-DNA glycosylase treatment, a first 18-cycle PCR with universal primers M1SS and BC2_uni_R was performed on all cDNA. In the source study's methods: Each sample was normalized by randomly selecting 1 million high-quality reads, each carrying a distinct molecular identifier. Instead of being binned into consensus sequences, reads that shared molecular identifiers were thrown out. MiTCR, run with a Q25 quality threshold and the strictest error-elimination algorithm, handled CDR3 identification, clonotype clustering and error correction. Lower-bound total TCR beta diversity was estimated with a nonparametric unseen species model using Euler transformation. Starting from the raw public reads, TCRdb applied fastp trimming at Q25, assembled clones with MiXCR and retained in-frame beta chains. Rows matching on CDR3 protein sequence are summarized as one entry with the most common DNA and genes. TCRdb's processing, not the authors' own work, is the source of the V and J calls. The sample yields over 1,500,000 distinct CDR3 sequences; about 50% were counted once. The biggest ten clones account for 2% to 2.5% of the sample.

Comment on this clonotype: Its antigen is not yet known. Base qualities are not recorded, but no much larger clone differs from it by a single base.

Donors were under 40 systemically healthy Caucasian individuals from Russia aged roughly 6 to 90 years. Each donor gave about 9.2 milliliters of peripheral blood, drawn into EDTA-treated Vacutainer tubes. PBMCs were isolated by Ficoll-Paque density-gradient centrifugation, with at least 7 million obtained per sample. Trizol reagent was used to extract total RNA from the PBMCs, yielding at least 6 micrograms per sample. For every donor, flow cytometry on a PBMC aliquot measured the percentage of naive CD45RAhigh/CD27high T cells. From the germline V gene, CDR1 is SGHTA and CDR2 is FQGNSA. The CDR3 starts with the cysteine, ends with the phenylalanine, and has 14 residues. Only the CDR3 DNA is retained, 42 bases long and in frame from the first base. A distance of 13 bases separates the germline ends of V and J, which lose 4 bases and 6 bases respectively. Study-level results and caveats: Estimates of total diversity based on one million sequenced T cells were considered lower bounds and underestimates. Observed TCR beta diversity per million T cells fell roughly linearly with age, and a significant reduction was already apparent by age around 39. Conclusive comparison of naive and antigen-experienced compartments was prevented by the profiling of bulk unsorted PBMCs. Donor CMV infection status was unknown, potentially confounding age-related changes in expanded clonotypes. Compared with the aged group, more naive CD4+ T cells, fewer expanded clones and increased TCR diversity were shown by the long-lived group, suggesting age selection. A strong correlation was found between observed TCR beta diversity and the percentage of naive T cells measured by flow cytometry.

The V gene is TRBV7-2 and the J gene is TRBJ2-1; perhaps TRBD2 is the D gene, with 6 bases matching. The TCR was taken from a woman aged 40 to 50 in good health. Material for sequencing was blood. CDR3 reads: CASSYGGEGNEQFF. The DNA reads TGTGCCAGCAGCTACGGGGGTGAGGGCAATGAGCAGTTCTTC.